The clone carrying this T cell receptor beta chain was observed many times. Amplification targeted TCR beta CDR3 regions from RNA transcripts. HTBI primers were employed in a first-round RT-PCR of the TCR CDR3. TCRdb independently ran MiXCR on the multiplex PCR reads; one entry per CDR3 protein. The sample yields about 420,000 distinct CDR3 sequences, 15% to 18% seen once. Germline-derived CDR1 and CDR2 are MNHEY and SMNVEV (reference sequence). The germline V and J ends were trimmed by 2 bases and 5 bases, with 15 bases remaining between them. The CDR3 runs to 15 residues. The data were taken from a study of T cells in Graves' hyperthyroidism and ophthalmopathy.

The chain carries TRBV27 and TRBJ1-2; TRBD1 might be the D (5 bases). The sequencing input was blood. This receptor was identified in a woman between 18 and 29 years old with Graves' hyperthyroidism. CDR3 amino acids: CASSLSQGRRYGYTF. CDR3 nucleotide sequence: TGTGCCAGCAGTTTAAGCCAGGGTAGGAGGTATGGCTACACCTTC.